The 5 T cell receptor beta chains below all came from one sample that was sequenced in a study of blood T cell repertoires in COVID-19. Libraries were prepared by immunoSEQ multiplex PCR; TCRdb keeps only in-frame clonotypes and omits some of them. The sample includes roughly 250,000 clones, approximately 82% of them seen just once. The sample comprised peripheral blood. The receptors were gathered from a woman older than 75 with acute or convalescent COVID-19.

The CDR3 loop reads CATTGEPGSPLHF. CDR3 coding DNA: TGTGCCACTACAGGGGAACCGGGTTCACCCCTCCACTTT. The chain links TRBV28 to TRBJ1-6; 7 nucleotides line up with TRBD1. Germline lookup yields CDR1 MDHEN and CDR2 SYDVKM. The CDR3 covers 13 residues. V shed 10 bases, J shed 9 bases, and the junction held 9 bases outside the gene matches. The full variable domain, rest sourced from reference TRBV28 and TRBJ1-6, is DVKVTQSSRYLVKRTGEKVFLECVQDMDHENMFWYRQDPGLGLRLIYFSYDVKMKEKGDIPEGYSVSREKKERFSLILESASTNQTSMYLCATTGEPGSPLHFGNGTRLTVT.

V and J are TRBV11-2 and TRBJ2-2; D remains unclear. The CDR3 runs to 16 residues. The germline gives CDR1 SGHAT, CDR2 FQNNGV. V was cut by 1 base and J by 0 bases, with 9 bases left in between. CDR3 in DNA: TGTGCCAGCAGCTTAGTGGCACAGTCGAACACCGGGGAGCTGTTTTTT. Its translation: CASSLVAQSNTGELFF.

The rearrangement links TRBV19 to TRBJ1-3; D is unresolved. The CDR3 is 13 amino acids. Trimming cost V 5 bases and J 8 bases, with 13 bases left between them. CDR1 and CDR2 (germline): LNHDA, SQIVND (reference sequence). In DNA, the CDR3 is TGTGCCAGTAGTGTTATCGGGGTGCACACCATATATTTT. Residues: CASSVIGVHTIYF.

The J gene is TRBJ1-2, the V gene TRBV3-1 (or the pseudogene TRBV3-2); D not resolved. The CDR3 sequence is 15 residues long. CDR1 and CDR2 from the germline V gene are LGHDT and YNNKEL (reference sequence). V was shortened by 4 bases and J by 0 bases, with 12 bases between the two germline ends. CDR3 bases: TGTGCCAGCAGCCTCGGTGCGGAAGCTAACTATGGCTACACCTTC. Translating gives CASSLGAEANYGYTF.

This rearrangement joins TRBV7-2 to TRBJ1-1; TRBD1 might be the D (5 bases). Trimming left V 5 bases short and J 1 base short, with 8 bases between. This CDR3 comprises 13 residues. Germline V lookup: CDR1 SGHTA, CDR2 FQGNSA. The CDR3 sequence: CASSEGQNTEAFF. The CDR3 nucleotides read TGTGCCAGCAGCGAAGGACAGAACACTGAAGCTTTCTTT. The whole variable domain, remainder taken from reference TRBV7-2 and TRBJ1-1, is GAGVSQSPSNKVTEKGKDVELRCDPISGHTALYWYRQSLGQGLEFLIYFQGNSAPDKSGLPSDRFSAERTGGSVSTLTIQRTQQEDSAVYLCASSEGQNTEAFFGQGTRLTVV.